The present entry profiles one TCR beta chain with its context. The antigen is unknown. Individuals who donated were healthy Caucasians from Russia aged roughly 6 to 100. With each sample, at least 5 micrograms of total RNA were extracted. A second PCR, run for about 7 to 11 cycles, used a sample-barcoded 5' primer plus a J-beta primer mix. TCRdb fed the 5' RACE reads into MiXCR, producing one record per CDR3 protein. Counted here are about 1.8 million distinct CDR3 sequences, 40% to 55% occurring once; the ten biggest clones make up around 2.1%. This specimen comes from a study of blood T cells in healthy people across ages. V was clipped by 5 bases and J by 6 bases, with 16 bases between them. This CDR3 has 15 residues. Germline V gene sequence: CDR1 SGHTA, CDR2 FQGNSA. Findings and limits, study-wide: Estimated diversity, derived from one million T cells, was regarded as an underestimate. Older age went with lower TCR beta diversity per million T cells, in a roughly linear way.

This receptor was obtained from a woman aged 40 to 50 in good health. Source material: blood. The chain employs TRBV7-2 and TRBJ2-2; maybe TRBD2 (5 bases). The CDR3 DNA reads TGTGCCAGCAGCCCGCGGGCCAGGACCGCCGGGGAGCTGTTTTTT. This translates into CASSPRARTAGELFF.